The 5 T cell receptor beta chains in this list originate from one sample, sequenced in a study of somatic mutations in cytotoxic T cells in rheumatoid arthritis. The repertoire was sequenced with immunoSEQ multiplex PCR; TCRdb's copy has only in-frame clones and lacks some. The data contain 15,000 to 20,000 clones, about 80% of them singletons. The sample was CD8+ T cells sorted from blood. These receptors were taken from a woman between 45 and 65 years old in good health.

This chain connects TRBV28 to TRBJ2-3; no reliable D call. Trimming shortened V by 5 bases and J by 6 bases, and 18 bases separated the two germline ends. Per the germline V gene, CDR1 is MDHEN and CDR2 is SYDVKM. There are 15 residues in the CDR3. CDR3 sequence: CASSTKAVVRDTQYF. The CDR3 region has the DNA TGTGCCAGCAGTACAAAGGCGGTCGTGCGGGATACGCAGTATTTT.

This clone was counted between two and nine times. This chain joins TRBV7-6 and TRBJ2-7; TRBD2 might be the D (5 bases). V was clipped by 0 bases and J by 0 bases, with 9 bases between them. This CDR3 comprises 15 residues. Looked up from germline, CDR1 is SGHVS and CDR2 is FNYEAQ. The CDR3 nucleotides are TGTGCCAGCAGCTTAGCGTCTGGGAGCTCCTACGAGCAGTACTTC. Amino acids: CASSLASGSSYEQYF. Full variable domain (rest looked up from reference TRBV7-6 and TRBJ2-7): GAGVSQSPRYKVTKRGQDVALRCDPISGHVSLYWYRQALGQGPEFLTYFNYEAQQDKSGLPNDRFSAERPEGSISTLTIQRTEQRDSAMYRCASSLASGSSYEQYFGPGTRLTVT.

The chain has TRBV9 and TRBJ2-2; D is perhaps TRBD1 or TRBD2 (6 bases each). The germline CDR1 and CDR2 sequences are SGDLS and YYNGEE. V was cut by 4 bases and J by 0 bases, with 13 bases left in between. CDR3 size: 16 residues. CDR3 sequence (DNA): TGTGCCAGCAGCCCCGAGGGGGGAGCGAACACCGGGGAGCTGTTTTTT. Its translation: CASSPEGGANTGELFF. The full variable domain, its missing parts supplied by reference TRBV9 and TRBJ2-2, is DSGVTQTPKHLITATGQRVTLRCSPRSGDLSVYWYQQSLDQGLQFLIQYYNGEERAKGNILERFSAQQFPDLHSELNLSSLELGDSALYFCASSPEGGANTGELFFGEGSRLTVL.

The CDR3 sequence: CASSLRGSYNEQFF. The CDR3 nucleotides are TGTGCCAGCAGCTTAAGGGGCTCCTACAATGAGCAGTTCTTC. This rearrangement joins TRBV11-3 to TRBJ2-1; weak D call: TRBD1 (5 bases). V lost 2 bases, J lost 0 bases, and 5 bases lay in between. CDR1 and CDR2 from the germline V gene are SGHNT and YENEEA. The CDR3 contains 14 residues.

The gene calls are TRBV9 and TRBJ2-2; 8 nucleotides align to TRBD2. Germline-derived CDR1 and CDR2 are SGDLS and YYNGEE. The V and J ends lost 4 bases and 1 base, in that order; junction bases with no gene match: 0. The CDR3 totals 14 residues. The CDR3 nucleotides read TGTGCCAGCAGCCGGGAGGGGAACACCGGGGAGCTGTTTTTT. Protein: CASSREGNTGELFF.